Listed below are T cell receptor beta chains from one sample, sequenced in a study of T cell responses to AZD1222 COVID-19 vaccine. The repertoire was sequenced with immunoSEQ multiplex PCR; TCRdb's copy has only in-frame clones and lacks some. The repertoire holds 100,000 to 120,000 clones, with 80% to 95% as singletons. The sequencing used peripheral blood, collected 28 days after the second AZD1222 dose. The receptors derive from an adult who received the AZD1222 COVID-19 vaccine. The conserved cysteine and the conserved F or W are not part of the CDR3 here.

j_call,v_call,cdr3_aa
TRBJ1-5,TRBV29-1,SVVEASNQPQH
TRBJ2-3,TRBV10-2,ATEGQGTDTQY
TRBJ1-3,TRBV11-3,ASNSASGGRNTIY
TRBJ2-7,TRBV7-2,ASSLQADKAYEQY
TRBJ1-1,TRBV5-1,ASSSSLTGQRLFSEAF
TRBJ2-5,TRBV6-2/TRBV6-3,ASSRSQIPETQY
TRBJ2-3,TRBV7-9,ASSLPRGGATDTQY
TRBJ2-2,TRBV7-2,ASSRGGSGELF
TRBJ1-1,TRBV7-2,ASSPQRAGFPEAF
TRBJ1-1,TRBV29-1,SVWALDTEAF
TRBJ2-7,TRBV5-1,ASSLASGPYEQY
TRBJ2-1,TRBV7-3,ASSLFPGGPGDEQF
TRBJ2-1,TRBV9,ASSYSSSYNEQF
TRBJ2-7,TRBV4-2,ASSHPRTGQTYEQY
TRBJ2-6,TRBV30,AWSHEGQDTNVLT
TRBJ1-2,TRBV2,ASSERGWVGYT
TRBJ1-6,TRBV5-4,ASSLYRGLDDNSPLH
TRBJ1-5,TRBV25-1,ASSFGNQPQH
TRBJ2-7,TRBV18,ASSPRTGISSYEQY
TRBJ1-2,TRBV5-1,ASKLFLAAKQGYT
TRBJ2-5,TRBV27,ASHQTGQGQETQY
TRBJ1-2,TRBV28,ASSLEGAGGYT
TRBJ2-1,TRBV5-4,ASVAGGVYNEQF
TRBJ1-2,TRBV12-3/TRBV12-4,ASSHGQGDGYT
TRBJ1-2,TRBV7-9,ASSLASGYGYT
TRBJ2-2,TRBV7-6,ASTSDSTGELF
TRBJ2-1,TRBV10-3,ASAGQNPNEQF
TRBJ1-4,TRBV9,ASSVATYGGFWEKLF
TRBJ2-7,TRBV7-7,ASSFWDKGFPSYEQY
TRBJ1-1,TRBV3-1/TRBV3-2,ASRQSMNTEAF
TRBJ2-2,TRBV9,ASSGSTVNTGELF
TRBJ2-7,TRBV7-6,ASSLGRGAGPYEQY
TRBJ1-2,TRBV6-2/TRBV6-3,ASSYSGDNYGYT
TRBJ1-1,TRBV2,ASRGDRANTEAF
TRBJ2-1,TRBV9,ASSAVTSGVYNEQF
TRBJ1-5,TRBV12-5,ASGTGWYQPQH
TRBJ2-7,TRBV10-3,AISVQTGSEQY
TRBJ2-5,TRBV6-5,ASTQGQGPQETQY
TRBJ1-2,TRBV5-1,ASSFGSDLTNYGYT
TRBJ2-7,TRBV28,ASTLGGDNIEQY
TRBJ2-3,TRBV5-1,ASSPLAGGADTQY
TRBJ2-2,TRBV4-2,ASSQLQGASGELF
TRBJ2-7,TRBV3-1/TRBV3-2,ASSHWDSSSYEQY
TRBJ2-7,TRBV28,ASSESHGDVLD
TRBJ1-6,TRBV4-1,ASSQALTGFNSPLH
TRBJ1-2,TRBV12-3/TRBV12-4,GRGGYGYT
TRBJ1-2,TRBV7-9,ASSEGQGFGYT
TRBJ1-1,TRBV27,ASSLGLGSNTEAF
TRBJ2-3,TRBV19,ASSIRTSGDTQY
TRBJ2-7,TRBV27,ASSFASGSSYEQY
TRBJ1-6,TRBV4-3,ASSQEDRYNSPLH
TRBJ1-2,TRBV1,TSSQEGWYPNAYGYT
TRBJ1-1,TRBV16,ASSLTRGSLVLANTEAF
TRBJ1-2,TRBV27,ASSFLSRPGQGDYGYT
TRBJ1-1,TRBV3-1/TRBV3-2,ASSQRARNTEAF
TRBJ2-5,TRBV3-1/TRBV3-2,ASTSSGEGTETQY
TRBJ2-7,TRBV28,ASSSYQGSYEQY
TRBJ2-7,TRBV5-6,ASSSYFGQGASEQY
TRBJ2-5,TRBV7-2,ASSPRGLQETQY
TRBJ2-7,TRBV19,ASSIRPAGEQY